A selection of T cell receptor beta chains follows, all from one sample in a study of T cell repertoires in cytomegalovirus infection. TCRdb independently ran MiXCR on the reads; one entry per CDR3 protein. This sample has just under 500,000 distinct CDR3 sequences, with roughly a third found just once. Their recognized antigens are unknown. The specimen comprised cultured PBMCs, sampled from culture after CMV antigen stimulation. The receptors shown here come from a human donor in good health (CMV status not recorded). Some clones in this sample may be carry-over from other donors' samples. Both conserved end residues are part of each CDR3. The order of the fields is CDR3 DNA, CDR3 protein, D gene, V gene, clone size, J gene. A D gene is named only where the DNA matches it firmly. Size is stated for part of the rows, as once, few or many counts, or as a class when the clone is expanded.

cdr3_nt: TGTGCCAGCAGTTCCAGGAATGACATTCAGTACTTC
cdr3_aa: CASSSRNDIQYF
d_call: NA
v_call: TRBV12-3/TRBV12-4
clone_size: few
j_call: TRBJ2-4

cdr3_nt: TGTGCCTGCACTAGCGGAAGCACAGATACGCAGTATTTT
cdr3_aa: CACTSGSTDTQYF
d_call: TRBD2
v_call: TRBV30
clone_size: few
j_call: TRBJ2-3

cdr3_nt: TGCGCCAGCAGCCATTCACAGCTAGCTAACTATGGCTACACCTTC
cdr3_aa: CASSHSQLANYGYTF
d_call: NA
v_call: TRBV4-1
clone_size: NA
j_call: TRBJ1-2

cdr3_nt: TGTGCCAGCAGTGGAGCGGGAAAAAGTTACGAGCAGTACTTC
cdr3_aa: CASSGAGKSYEQYF
d_call: TRBD2
v_call: TRBV12-3/TRBV12-4
clone_size: NA
j_call: TRBJ2-7

cdr3_nt: TGTGCCAGCAGCTTAGTTGCGGGAGGACCGGGGAATGAGCAGTTCTTC
cdr3_aa: CASSLVAGGPGNEQFF
d_call: TRBD2
v_call: TRBV11-2
clone_size: many
j_call: TRBJ2-1

cdr3_nt: TGTGCCAGCAGCTTAGGCCTAGATCCGGCGCTGGGGTCTGAAGCTTTCTTT
cdr3_aa: CASSLGLDPALGSEAFF
d_call: NA
v_call: TRBV7-6
clone_size: few
j_call: TRBJ1-1

cdr3_nt: TGTGCCAGCAGTTTTCTCGGGACAGGGGGCCTCAATCAGCCCCAGCATTTT
cdr3_aa: CASSFLGTGGLNQPQHF
d_call: TRBD1
v_call: TRBV27
clone_size: NA
j_call: TRBJ1-5

cdr3_nt: TGTGCCAGTACCGATGGATCAGTGAACACTGAAGCTTTCTTT
cdr3_aa: CASTDGSVNTEAFF
d_call: NA
v_call: TRBV19
clone_size: NA
j_call: TRBJ1-1

cdr3_nt: TGTGCCAGCAGCGACTACAGGGGGCTAACAGCTGGGGCCAACGTCCTGACTTTC
cdr3_aa: CASSDYRGLTAGANVLTF
d_call: TRBD1
v_call: TRBV11-2
clone_size: many
j_call: TRBJ2-6

cdr3_nt: TGTGCCAGCAGCACCAGTTCTGGGAACACTGAAGCTTTCTTT
cdr3_aa: CASSTSSGNTEAFF
d_call: NA
v_call: TRBV9
clone_size: NA
j_call: TRBJ1-1

cdr3_nt: TGTGCCAGCAGCTTACTTAGGACAGGGAATGAGCAGTTCTTC
cdr3_aa: CASSLLRTGNEQFF
d_call: TRBD1
v_call: TRBV7-2
clone_size: few
j_call: TRBJ2-1

cdr3_nt: TGTGCCAGCAGCTTTACGGGCTCTAGAGATACGCAGTATTTT
cdr3_aa: CASSFTGSRDTQYF
d_call: NA
v_call: TRBV7-2
clone_size: few
j_call: TRBJ2-3

cdr3_nt: TGTGCCATCAGTGAGTCATCCCGGAAAAACTACAATGAGCAGTTCTTC
cdr3_aa: CAISESSRKNYNEQFF
d_call: NA
v_call: TRBV10-3
clone_size: few
j_call: TRBJ2-1

cdr3_nt: TGTGCCAGTAGTCCAAGCCGGGAAAGGAATGAAAAACTGTTTTTT
cdr3_aa: CASSPSRERNEKLFF
d_call: NA
v_call: TRBV19
clone_size: few
j_call: TRBJ1-4

cdr3_nt: TGTGCCAGCAGCTTAGGACTTATCACAGATACGCAGTATTTT
cdr3_aa: CASSLGLITDTQYF
d_call: NA
v_call: TRBV7-2
clone_size: few
j_call: TRBJ2-3

cdr3_nt: TGTGCCAGCAGTGAAGGCCCACACTCCTACGAGCAGTACTTC
cdr3_aa: CASSEGPHSYEQYF
d_call: NA
v_call: TRBV6-1
clone_size: NA
j_call: TRBJ2-7

cdr3_nt: TGCGCCAGCAGCCAAGGGGGGGGGGGAATGAACTATGGCTACACCTTC
cdr3_aa: CASSQGGGGMNYGYTF
d_call: NA
v_call: TRBV4-1
clone_size: few
j_call: TRBJ1-2

cdr3_nt: TGTGCCAGCAGCTTAAGCCCGCAGGGGCCCTACGAGCAGTACTTC
cdr3_aa: CASSLSPQGPYEQYF
d_call: NA
v_call: TRBV7-3
clone_size: few
j_call: TRBJ2-7

cdr3_nt: TGTGCCAGCAGTTCGGCGGGGGCTTATGGAAACACCATATATTTT
cdr3_aa: CASSSAGAYGNTIYF
d_call: NA
v_call: TRBV27
clone_size: NA
j_call: TRBJ1-3

cdr3_nt: TGTGCCAGCAGTTCATTTTGGACAGATTCGGTTAAAAACATTCAGTACTTC
cdr3_aa: CASSSFWTDSVKNIQYF
d_call: NA
v_call: TRBV27
clone_size: NA
j_call: TRBJ2-4

cdr3_nt: TGTGCCAGCGGGAGGCCGGGGAATGAGCAGTTCTTC
cdr3_aa: CASGRPGNEQFF
d_call: NA
v_call: TRBV12-3/TRBV12-4
clone_size: NA
j_call: TRBJ2-1

cdr3_nt: TGTGCCAGCAGTGACCACTACCCGTACAGGGATACTGGCTACACCTTC
cdr3_aa: CASSDHYPYRDTGYTF
d_call: NA
v_call: TRBV6-4
clone_size: NA
j_call: TRBJ1-2

cdr3_nt: TGTGCCAGCAGCTTTGGACAGGGATTTAATGAGCAGTTCTTC
cdr3_aa: CASSFGQGFNEQFF
d_call: TRBD1
v_call: TRBV7-9
clone_size: few
j_call: TRBJ2-1

cdr3_nt: TGTGCCAGTAGTATAGGACAGGGAGGCAGTCAGCCCCAGCATTTT
cdr3_aa: CASSIGQGGSQPQHF
d_call: TRBD1
v_call: TRBV19
clone_size: many
j_call: TRBJ1-5

cdr3_nt: TGTGCCAGCAGCTCTCCCCGGGGACAAATTAACACTGAAGCTTTCTTT
cdr3_aa: CASSSPRGQINTEAFF
d_call: NA
v_call: TRBV7-2
clone_size: few
j_call: TRBJ1-1

cdr3_nt: TGTGCCAGCAGCTTAGCCGGGAGCTTATACAATGAGCAGTTCTTC
cdr3_aa: CASSLAGSLYNEQFF
d_call: NA
v_call: TRBV11-2
clone_size: NA
j_call: TRBJ2-1

cdr3_nt: TGTGCCAGCAGCTCGGGGGAGGGAAACATTCAGTACTTC
cdr3_aa: CASSSGEGNIQYF
d_call: TRBD2
v_call: TRBV7-2
clone_size: NA
j_call: TRBJ2-4

cdr3_nt: TGTGCCAGCAGTTCATACAGGGGAAACACCGGGGAGCTGTTTTTT
cdr3_aa: CASSSYRGNTGELFF
d_call: TRBD1
v_call: TRBV6-1
clone_size: NA
j_call: TRBJ2-2

cdr3_nt: TGTGCCAGCTCACCTGAAGGGGCCCCCAATCAGCCCCAGCATTTT
cdr3_aa: CASSPEGAPNQPQHF
d_call: NA
v_call: TRBV18
clone_size: few
j_call: TRBJ1-5

cdr3_nt: TGTGCCAGCAGCCCCCCAGGAGGGGCCCCTAATTCACCCCTCCACTTT
cdr3_aa: CASSPPGGAPNSPLHF
d_call: NA
v_call: TRBV7-9
clone_size: NA
j_call: TRBJ1-6

cdr3_nt: TGTGCCAGCAGCTCCCCGACTAGCGGGAGGGCCGGCGAGCAGTTCTTC
cdr3_aa: CASSSPTSGRAGEQFF
d_call: TRBD2
v_call: TRBV7-2
clone_size: NA
j_call: TRBJ2-1

cdr3_nt: TGTGCCACCAGCAGAGATCTCGGAGCGGCGAGCACCGGGGAGCTGTTTTTT
cdr3_aa: CATSRDLGAASTGELFF
d_call: NA
v_call: TRBV15
clone_size: few
j_call: TRBJ2-2

cdr3_nt: TGTGCCAGCAGGCAGAGGGGGGGGGCGCGGAAAGTGAACACTGAAGCTTTCTTT
cdr3_aa: CASRQRGGARKVNTEAFF
d_call: NA
v_call: TRBV28
clone_size: few
j_call: TRBJ1-1

cdr3_nt: TGTGCCAGCAGAGACCTTCATGGCTACACCTTC
cdr3_aa: CASRDLHGYTF
d_call: NA
v_call: TRBV6-5
clone_size: few
j_call: TRBJ1-2

cdr3_nt: TGTGCCATCAGTGACCGGGGGGCCAGCACAGATACGCAGTATTTT
cdr3_aa: CAISDRGASTDTQYF
d_call: NA
v_call: TRBV10-3
clone_size: few
j_call: TRBJ2-3

cdr3_nt: TGTGCCAGCAGTGGGGAAGTTAGTCGCGAGCAGTACTTC
cdr3_aa: CASSGEVSREQYF
d_call: NA
v_call: TRBV12-3/TRBV12-4
clone_size: NA
j_call: TRBJ2-7

cdr3_nt: TGTGCCAGCAGACCTTCGGGACAGGGAGGCAATGAGCAGTTCTTC
cdr3_aa: CASRPSGQGGNEQFF
d_call: TRBD1
v_call: TRBV7-9
clone_size: NA
j_call: TRBJ2-1

cdr3_nt: TGTGCCAGTAGTATTTTAGCGGGGGGGGGTGAGCAGTTCTTC
cdr3_aa: CASSILAGGGEQFF
d_call: TRBD2
v_call: TRBV19
clone_size: NA
j_call: TRBJ2-1

cdr3_nt: TGCAGCGTTTCGGGGTCGGCCAAAAACATTCAGTACTTC
cdr3_aa: CSVSGSAKNIQYF
d_call: NA
v_call: TRBV29-1
clone_size: once
j_call: TRBJ2-4

cdr3_nt: TGTGCCAGCAGCTTAGTTTCGGGCGGGCAGTACTTC
cdr3_aa: CASSLVSGGQYF
d_call: NA
v_call: TRBV7-2
clone_size: few
j_call: TRBJ2-7

cdr3_nt: TGTGCCAGCAGTCAAGGACAGTTCCAAGAGACCCAGTACTTC
cdr3_aa: CASSQGQFQETQYF
d_call: NA
v_call: TRBV6-5
clone_size: NA
j_call: TRBJ2-5

cdr3_nt: TGTGCCAGCAGTCCCAATCACCCACGACAGGGGGATCAGCCCCAGCATTTT
cdr3_aa: CASSPNHPRQGDQPQHF
d_call: TRBD1
v_call: TRBV6-2/TRBV6-3
clone_size: NA
j_call: TRBJ1-5

cdr3_nt: TGCGCCAGCAGCCAAGATCTCGGGACACGTTCCTACGAGCAGTACTTC
cdr3_aa: CASSQDLGTRSYEQYF
d_call: NA
v_call: TRBV4-3
clone_size: NA
j_call: TRBJ2-7

cdr3_nt: TGTGCCAGCAGGGGGAGGGGTAACTATGGCTACACCTTC
cdr3_aa: CASRGRGNYGYTF
d_call: NA
v_call: TRBV27
clone_size: once
j_call: TRBJ1-2

cdr3_nt: TGTGCCAGCGGAGGTTTAGCGGGAGACGCAAATACGCAGTATTTT
cdr3_aa: CASGGLAGDANTQYF
d_call: TRBD2
v_call: TRBV6-2/TRBV6-3
clone_size: NA
j_call: TRBJ2-3

cdr3_nt: TGTGCCAGCAGCTCCCTAACTGGGAACACTGAAGCTTTCTTT
cdr3_aa: CASSSLTGNTEAFF
d_call: NA
v_call: TRBV7-9
clone_size: NA
j_call: TRBJ1-1

cdr3_nt: TGTGCCAGCAGTGAAGCCGTCTCCAGATTAGCCTATGGCTACACCTTC
cdr3_aa: CASSEAVSRLAYGYTF
d_call: NA
v_call: TRBV6-1
clone_size: few
j_call: TRBJ1-2

cdr3_nt: TGTGCCAGCAGTTACTCGAGCCTAGCGGGAGGCCGTAGCACAGATACGCAGTATTTT
cdr3_aa: CASSYSSLAGGRSTDTQYF
d_call: TRBD2
v_call: TRBV6-6
clone_size: few
j_call: TRBJ2-3

cdr3_nt: TGTGCCAGCATCACGGGGGGGCGGGAGTTATCCCCGAGGAACACCGGGGAGCTGTTTTTT
cdr3_aa: CASITGGRELSPRNTGELFF
d_call: TRBD2
v_call: TRBV7-2
clone_size: NA
j_call: TRBJ2-2

cdr3_nt: TGTGCCAGCAGCTTAGTCTCGGGCCTGAACACTGAAGCTTTCTTT
cdr3_aa: CASSLVSGLNTEAFF
d_call: NA
v_call: TRBV11-2
clone_size: NA
j_call: TRBJ1-1

cdr3_nt: TGTGCCAGCAGTGGGCAGGGCCCCACCTACACCTTC
cdr3_aa: CASSGQGPTYTF
d_call: NA
v_call: TRBV2
clone_size: NA
j_call: TRBJ1-2

cdr3_nt: TGTGCCAGCAGTGGCGGGGGACAGGCCCCCTACGAGCAGTACTTC
cdr3_aa: CASSGGGQAPYEQYF
d_call: NA
v_call: TRBV28
clone_size: NA
j_call: TRBJ2-7

cdr3_nt: TGTGCCAGCAGCTTACCGGGACCGTCGAACACTGAAGCTTTCTTT
cdr3_aa: CASSLPGPSNTEAFF
d_call: NA
v_call: TRBV7-2
clone_size: NA
j_call: TRBJ1-1

cdr3_nt: TGTGCCACCGACCCAAGGGGGACAGCTAGCTCCTACGAGCAGTACTTC
cdr3_aa: CATDPRGTASSYEQYF
d_call: TRBD1
v_call: TRBV28
clone_size: few
j_call: TRBJ2-7

cdr3_nt: TGTGCCAGCAGCTACCCGAGGGGGACAGGGAAAGGAAACACTGAAGCTTTCTTT
cdr3_aa: CASSYPRGTGKGNTEAFF
d_call: TRBD1
v_call: TRBV7-4
clone_size: NA
j_call: TRBJ1-1